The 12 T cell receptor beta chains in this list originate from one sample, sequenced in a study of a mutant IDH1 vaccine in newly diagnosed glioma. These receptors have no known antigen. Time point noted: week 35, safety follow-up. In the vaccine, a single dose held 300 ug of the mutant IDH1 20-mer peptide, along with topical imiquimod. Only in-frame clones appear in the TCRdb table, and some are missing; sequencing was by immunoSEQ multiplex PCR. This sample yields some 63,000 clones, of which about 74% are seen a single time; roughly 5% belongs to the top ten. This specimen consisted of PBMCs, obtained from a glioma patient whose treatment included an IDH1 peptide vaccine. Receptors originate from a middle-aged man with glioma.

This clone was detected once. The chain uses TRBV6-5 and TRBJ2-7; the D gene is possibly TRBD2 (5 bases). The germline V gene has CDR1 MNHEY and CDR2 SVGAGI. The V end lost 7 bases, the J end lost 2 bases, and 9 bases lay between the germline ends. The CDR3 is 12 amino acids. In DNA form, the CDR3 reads TGTGCCAGCACGGGAAGCGCCTACGAGCAGTACTTC. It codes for CASTGSAYEQYF.

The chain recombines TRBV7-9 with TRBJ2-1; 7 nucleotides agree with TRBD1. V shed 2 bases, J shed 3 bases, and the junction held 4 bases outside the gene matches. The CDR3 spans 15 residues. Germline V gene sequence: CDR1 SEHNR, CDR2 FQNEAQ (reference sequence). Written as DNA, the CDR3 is TGTGCCAGCAGCTTATCCAGGGGGATCTACAATGAGCAGTTCTTC. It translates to CASSLSRGIYNEQFF.

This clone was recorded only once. The CDR3: CASSAGRFNQPQHF. The DNA of the CDR3 is TGTGCCAGCAGTGCGGGACGCTTCAATCAGCCCCAGCATTTT. V gene TRBV6-5 combines with J gene TRBJ1-5; TRBD1 might be the D (5 bases). This CDR3 contains 14 residues. The V end lost 5 bases, the J end lost 3 bases, and 11 bases lay between the germline ends. Looked up from germline, CDR1 is MNHEY and CDR2 is SVGAGI.

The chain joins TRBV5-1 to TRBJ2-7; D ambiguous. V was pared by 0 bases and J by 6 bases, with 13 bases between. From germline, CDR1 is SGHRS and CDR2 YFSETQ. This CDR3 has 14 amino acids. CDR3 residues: CASSLALGPFEQYF. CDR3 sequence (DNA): TGCGCCAGCAGCTTGGCCCTGGGTCCCTTCGAGCAGTACTTC.

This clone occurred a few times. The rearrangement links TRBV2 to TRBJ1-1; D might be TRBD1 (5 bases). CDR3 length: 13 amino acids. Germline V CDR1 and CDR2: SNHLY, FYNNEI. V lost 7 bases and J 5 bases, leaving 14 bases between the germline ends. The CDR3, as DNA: TGTGCCAGCAAGCAGGGCCGAGGGACTGAAGCTTTCTTT. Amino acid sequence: CASKQGRGTEAFF.

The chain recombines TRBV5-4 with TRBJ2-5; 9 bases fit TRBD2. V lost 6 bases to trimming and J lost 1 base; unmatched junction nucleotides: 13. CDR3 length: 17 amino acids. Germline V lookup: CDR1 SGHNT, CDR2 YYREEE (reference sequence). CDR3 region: CASKRGSGGTSQETQYF. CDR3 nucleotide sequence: TGTGCCAGCAAGAGGGGTAGCGGGGGCACCTCCCAAGAGACCCAGTACTTC.

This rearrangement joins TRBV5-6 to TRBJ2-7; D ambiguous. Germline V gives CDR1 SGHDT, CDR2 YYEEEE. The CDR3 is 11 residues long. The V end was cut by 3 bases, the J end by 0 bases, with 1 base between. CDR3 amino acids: CASSSSYEQYF. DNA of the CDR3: TGTGCCAGCAGCTCCTCCTACGAGCAGTACTTC.

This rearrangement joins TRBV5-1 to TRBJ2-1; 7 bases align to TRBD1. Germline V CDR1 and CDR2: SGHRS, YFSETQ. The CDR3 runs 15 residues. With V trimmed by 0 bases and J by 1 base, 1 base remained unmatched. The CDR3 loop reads CASSLAQGSYNEQFF. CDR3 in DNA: TGCGCCAGCAGCTTGGCACAGGGGTCCTACAATGAGCAGTTCTTC.

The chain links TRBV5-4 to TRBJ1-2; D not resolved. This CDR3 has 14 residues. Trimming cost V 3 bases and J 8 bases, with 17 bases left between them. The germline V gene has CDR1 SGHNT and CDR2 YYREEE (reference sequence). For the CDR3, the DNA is TGTGCCAGCAGCTACCCGGACTCCTTAAAAGGCTACACCTTC. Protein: CASSYPDSLKGYTF.

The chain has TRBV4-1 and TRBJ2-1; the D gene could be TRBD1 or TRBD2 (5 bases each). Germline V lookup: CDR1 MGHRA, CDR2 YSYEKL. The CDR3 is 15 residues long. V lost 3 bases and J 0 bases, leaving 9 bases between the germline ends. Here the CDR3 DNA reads TGCGCCAGCAGCCAGGGGGATAGCTCCTACAATGAGCAGTTCTTC. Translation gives CASSQGDSSYNEQFF.

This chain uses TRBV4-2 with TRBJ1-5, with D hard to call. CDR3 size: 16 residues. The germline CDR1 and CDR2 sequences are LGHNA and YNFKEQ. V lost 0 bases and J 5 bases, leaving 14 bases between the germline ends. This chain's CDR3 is CASSQELGSPDQPQHF. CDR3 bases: TGTGCCAGCAGCCAAGAGTTGGGGTCTCCCGATCAGCCCCAGCATTTT.

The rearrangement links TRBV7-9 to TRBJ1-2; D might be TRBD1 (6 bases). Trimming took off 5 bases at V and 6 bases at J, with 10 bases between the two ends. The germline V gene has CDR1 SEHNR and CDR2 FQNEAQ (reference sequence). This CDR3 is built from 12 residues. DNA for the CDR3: TGTGCCAGCAGCCAACGGGACAATGGCTACACCTTC. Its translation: CASSQRDNGYTF.